This TCR beta chain is from a study of cytomegalovirus exposure and HLA in healthy donors. A multiplex PCR was run with 60 Vbeta primers and 13 Jbeta primers. Using immunoSEQ multiplex PCR, the repertoire was profiled, and TCRdb retains in-frame clones only, with some absent. The sample holds 150,000 to 200,000 clones, approximately 83% seen once. Note on this clone: As yet, its antigen is unknown.

In germline, CDR1 is MNHEY, CDR2 SVGAGI. The trim removed 7 bases at V and 4 bases at J, leaving 4 bases unmatched. The CDR3 contains 14 residues. Regarding the study as a whole: Indistinguishable V segments such as TRBV6-2 and TRBV6-3 were excluded. According to an earlier analysis, most TCR beta V segments yielded productive rearrangements about 90% or about 30% of the time.

Sequenced input: PBMCs. The receptor was derived from a young man in good health and CMV-seropositive. V and J are TRBV6-5 and TRBJ2-2, with TRBD2 matching 9 bases. CDR3 residues: CASMGRGGTGELFF. CDR3 bases: TGTGCCAGCATGGGGCGGGGGGGCACCGGGGAGCTGTTTTTT.